Listed below are T cell receptor beta chains from one sample, sequenced in a study of blood T cell repertoires in COVID-19. Assay used: immunoSEQ multiplex PCR; TCRdb lists only in-frame clones, some missing. This repertoire shows roughly 200,000 clones, almost 85% found once; its top ten account for more than 4.5%. Sequencing was carried out using peripheral blood. Receptors were obtained from a woman between 70 and 85 years old with active or convalescent COVID-19. Both conserved end residues are part of each CDR3. The D gene is left open where the match is weak. Where a row states a size, it is once, few, many or the class of an expanded clone; other rows omit it.

v_call	clone_size	j_call	d_call	cdr3_aa	cdr3_nt
TRBV1	NA	TRBJ1-1	NA	CTSIPSGDRGNTEAFF	TGCACCAGCATACCTTCGGGTGACAGGGGGAACACTGAAGCTTTCTTT
TRBV9	NA	TRBJ2-5	NA	CASSVGQSYETQYF	TGTGCCAGCAGCGTAGGTCAGTCATATGAGACCCAGTACTTC
TRBV4-1	NA	TRBJ2-3	TRBD2	CASSRTSGRASTDTQYF	TGCGCCAGCAGTCGTACTAGCGGGAGGGCTAGCACAGATACGCAGTATTTT
TRBV15	NA	TRBJ2-1	TRBD2	CATSRLGLAGGLGFYNEQFF	TGTGCCACCAGCAGACTCGGACTAGCGGGAGGGCTGGGGTTCTACAATGAGCAGTTCTTC
TRBV7-6	NA	TRBJ2-7	NA	CASSLRAGSSYEQYF	TGTGCCAGCAGCTTGAGGGCGGGAAGTAGTTACGAGCAGTACTTC
TRBV27	NA	TRBJ1-1	NA	CASKGVMNTEAFF	TGTGCCAGCAAGGGAGTAATGAACACTGAAGCTTTCTTT
TRBV7-9	NA	TRBJ2-1	NA	CASSLSSREGNYNEQFF	TGTGCCAGCAGCTTATCAAGCCGGGAAGGTAACTACAATGAGCAGTTCTTC
TRBV3-1/TRBV3-2	once	TRBJ2-1	NA	CASSQVGGGPGAYNEQFF	TGTGCCAGCAGCCAAGTAGGGGGAGGGCCGGGGGCCTACAATGAGCAGTTCTTC
TRBV18	NA	TRBJ2-7	TRBD2	CASSLLLADEQYF	TGTGCCAGCTCACTACTACTAGCGGACGAGCAGTACTTC
TRBV5-1	NA	TRBJ2-7	TRBD1	CASRGTGGYSF	TGCGCCAGCAGGGGGACAGGGGGCTATAGCTTC
TRBV6-5	NA	TRBJ2-5	NA	CASSYGPVQETQYF	TGTGCCAGCAGTTACGGGCCCGTCCAAGAGACCCAGTACTTC
TRBV3-1/TRBV3-2	NA	TRBJ1-2	NA	CASSLEVGPSLNYGYTF	TGTGCCAGCAGCCTCGAAGTGGGGCCATCCCTGAACTATGGCTACACCTTC
TRBV5-1	NA	TRBJ1-2	TRBD1	CASSLAGGTGVGYTF	TGCGCCAGCAGCTTGGCCGGAGGGACAGGGGTTGGCTACACCTTC
TRBV4-1	many	TRBJ2-7	NA	CASSQDFPSF	TGCGCCAGCAGCCAAGATTTCCCTTCCTTC
TRBV11-2	NA	TRBJ2-5	NA	CASSLEYYQETQYF	TGTGCCAGCAGCTTAGAGTACTACCAAGAGACCCAGTACTTC
TRBV5-1	NA	TRBJ1-3	TRBD1	CASSPGGPGNTIYF	TGCGCCAGCAGCCCAGGGGGCCCTGGAAACACCATATATTTT
TRBV13	NA	TRBJ2-5	TRBD1	CASSLVGQGKETQYF	TGTGCCAGCAGCTTAGTAGGACAGGGGAAGGAGACCCAGTACTTC
TRBV5-1	NA	TRBJ2-7	TRBD1	CASGDRVKGEQYF	TGCGCCAGCGGGGACAGGGTAAAGGGCGAGCAGTACTTC
TRBV5-4	NA	TRBJ2-3	TRBD2	CASSLGLAGGDTQYF	TGTGCCAGCAGCTTGGGACTAGCGGGGGGAGATACGCAGTATTTT
TRBV18	NA	TRBJ2-1	NA	CASSPRRSTDEQFF	TGTGCCAGCTCACCACGACGGAGTACCGATGAGCAGTTCTTC
TRBV29-1	NA	TRBJ2-1	TRBD2	CSVDRREAYNEQFF	TGCAGCGTTGATAGGCGGGAGGCCTACAATGAGCAGTTCTTC
TRBV11-1	NA	TRBJ1-5	NA	CASSRTAGQPQHF	TGTGCCAGCAGCCGGACAGCTGGTCAGCCCCAGCATTTT
TRBV13	NA	TRBJ1-2	TRBD1	CASSYRRGRIGYTF	TGTGCCAGCAGCTACCGCAGGGGGCGTATAGGCTACACCTTC
TRBV19	NA	TRBJ1-2	TRBD1	CASSLPGQGSGYTF	TGTGCCAGTAGTCTCCCCGGACAGGGCTCCGGCTACACCTTC
TRBV30	NA	TRBJ2-5	NA	CAWSGQAGVGTQYF	TGTGCCTGGAGTGGGCAAGCCGGGGTCGGGACCCAGTACTTC
TRBV12-2	NA	TRBJ2-3	NA	CASRLLAPFRGTSGRPPFTDTQYF	TGTGCAAGTCGCTTACTGGCCCCATTCCGCGGGACTAGCGGGAGGCCACCTTTCACAGATACGCAGTATTTT
TRBV10-3	once	TRBJ2-3	NA	CAIRQGTSTDTQYF	TGTGCCATCAGACAGGGTACTAGCACAGATACGCAGTATTTT
TRBV11-3	few	TRBJ2-2	NA	CASRPTGNTGELFF	TGTGCCAGCAGACCCACAGGGAACACCGGGGAGCTGTTTTTT
TRBV7-9	NA	TRBJ1-1	TRBD1	CASSSTDRATEAFF	TGTGCCAGCAGCTCAACTGACAGGGCGACTGAAGCTTTCTTT
TRBV10-3	NA	TRBJ2-7	TRBD2	CAISESLNPAGDRYEQYF	TGTGCCATCAGTGAGTCACTCAACCCAGCGGGAGATAGGTACGAGCAGTACTTC
TRBV15	NA	TRBJ2-5	NA	CATSPRGGPQETQYF	TGTGCCACCAGCCCCCGTGGAGGGCCACAAGAGACCCAGTACTTC
TRBV9	NA	TRBJ1-1	NA	CASSFSEQPNTEAFF	TGTGCCAGCAGCTTCTCGGAGCAACCTAACACTGAAGCTTTCTTT
TRBV5-6	NA	TRBJ2-7	NA	CASSRGPSYEQYF	TGTGCCAGCAGCCGAGGGCCCTCCTACGAGCAGTACTTC
TRBV5-4	NA	TRBJ1-1	NA	CASSLDPRPINAFF	TGTGCCAGCAGCCTCGACCCCAGGCCAATAAATGCTTTCTTT
TRBV12-5	NA	TRBJ1-2	TRBD1	CASGLVRTGTYGYTF	TGTGCTAGTGGTTTGGTTCGGACAGGGACCTATGGCTACACCTTC
TRBV30	NA	TRBJ1-2	TRBD1	CAWIPGGNYGYTF	TGTGCCTGGATCCCAGGGGGCAACTATGGCTACACCTTC
TRBV14	NA	TRBJ2-7	NA	CASSRQGVLSSEQYF	TGTGCCAGCAGCCGGCAGGGTGTTCTTTCCTCCGAGCAGTACTTC
TRBV11-2	NA	TRBJ2-1	NA	CASSLRRVEDEQFF	TGTGCCAGCAGCCTCCGGCGGGTAGAAGATGAGCAGTTCTTC
TRBV4-2	NA	TRBJ2-1	NA	CASSQEGRLGLNEQFF	TGTGCCAGCAGCCAAGAGGGCCGCCTCGGTTTGAATGAGCAGTTCTTC
TRBV7-9	many	TRBJ1-1	NA	CASRRAGSKNTEAFF	TGTGCCAGCAGGCGGGCGGGGTCGAAGAACACTGAAGCTTTCTTT
TRBV30	few	TRBJ2-3	TRBD2	CAWSVGSGTSTDTQYF	TGTGCCTGGAGTGTAGGTAGCGGGACTAGCACAGATACGCAGTATTTT
TRBV2	NA	TRBJ1-1	TRBD1	CASRLRQGNTEAFF	TGTGCCAGCAGGCTAAGACAGGGGAACACTGAAGCTTTCTTT
TRBV18	NA	TRBJ2-7	NA	CASSPGGDEQYF	TGTGCCAGCTCACCAGGCGGGGACGAGCAGTACTTC
TRBV5-1	NA	TRBJ2-2	TRBD1	CASSYLGTGNTGELFF	TGCGCCAGCAGCTATTTAGGGACAGGGAACACCGGGGAGCTGTTTTTT
TRBV7-9	NA	TRBJ1-2	TRBD1	CASSRGQGKDGYTF	TGTGCCAGCAGCAGAGGACAGGGAAAGGACGGCTACACCTTC
TRBV6-1	NA	TRBJ1-3	NA	CASSEARDSGNTIYF	TGTGCCAGCAGTGAAGCCCGGGACTCTGGAAACACCATATATTTT
TRBV27	NA	TRBJ2-2	NA	CASSFRRYSGELFF	TGTGCCAGCAGTTTCCGTCGGTACTCCGGGGAGCTGTTTTTT
TRBV10-3	once	TRBJ1-2	NA	CAISDIGAFGVGYGYTF	TGTGCCATCAGTGACATTGGCGCTTTCGGAGTTGGTTATGGCTACACCTTC
TRBV4-1	NA	TRBJ2-3	NA	CASSQRLQRNREYF	TGCGCCAGCAGCCAACGACTCCAGCGCAATCGCGAATATTTT
TRBV28	few	TRBJ2-2	NA	CASRKGGAGELFF	TGTGCCAGCAGGAAGGGGGGGGCCGGGGAGCTGTTTTTT
TRBV4-1	NA	TRBJ2-3	NA	CASSRQPSTDTQYF	TGCGCCAGCAGCCGACAGCCTAGCACAGATACGCAGTATTTT
TRBV6-2/TRBV6-3	NA	TRBJ2-7	NA	CASSPGESSGSYEQYF	TGTGCCAGCAGCCCGGGTGAGAGTAGCGGATCCTACGAGCAGTACTTC
TRBV18	NA	TRBJ2-7	NA	CASSPAYEQYF	TGTGCCAGCTCACCCGCCTACGAGCAGTACTTC
TRBV4-1	NA	TRBJ2-3	TRBD2	CASSQDGTSALDTQYF	TGCGCCAGCAGCCAAGACGGGACTAGCGCTTTAGATACGCAGTATTTT
TRBV3-1/TRBV3-2	NA	TRBJ2-1	NA	CASARQSNPMQFF	TGTGCCAGCGCCAGACAGTCTAACCCTATGCAGTTCTTC